This entry concerns a single T cell receptor (beta chain). It lacks a known antigen. One base away there is no much larger clone; base qualities are not given. Reading the germline V gene gives CDR1 SGHVS and CDR2 FQNEAQ. There are 13 amino acids in the CDR3, from cysteine to phenylalanine inclusive. Left in the record is the CDR3 DNA by itself, 39 bases read in frame from the first base. Trimming removed 3 bases from V and 7 bases from J, leaving 12 bases between the germline ends. This specimen comes from a study of blood T cell repertoires in COVID-19 (dated by TCRdb to the early 2020s). Regarding the research as a whole: Collaborator samples came from the United States, Italy and Spain and covered acute and convalescent phases of COVID-19. The prospective study material was composed of cDNA or gDNA derived from T cells, B-cell-depleted T cells, or PBMCs. The dataset comprised deeply sampled blood TCRbeta repertoires from subjects exposed to, actively infected with, or recovered from COVID-19. The repertoires were released in a freely available public database intended as a resource for research on the immune response to SARS-CoV-2. The samples were drawn from two sources: the first 160 participants of the ongoing ImmuneRACE study, and over 1,000 subjects contributed by 6 global collaborators. Nearly every sample came with metadata listing a de-identified subject ID, COVID-19 status, age in years and sex. Where available, HLA class I and class II types were taken from metadata supplied by the sample provider and were not determined by assay-based typing.

Broad study findings and their caveats: How much clinical and demographic metadata was included differed by source and by participant, and the metadata was provided uncurated.

TCRbeta CDR3 regions were amplified from genomic DNA using the immunoSEQ Assay, a bias-controlled multiplex PCR. Turning to the authors' computational methods: Nucleated cell counts per sample were estimated from amplification of reference gene primers within the assay. To quantify the absolute abundance of each unique TCRbeta CDR3 rearrangement, sequence reads were collapsed and filtered. Productive Simpson clonality was computed per sample as the square root of Simpson's diversity index over productive rearrangements. The clones in this table, taken by TCRdb from immuneACCESS, are in-frame only. Not every clone is retained; where verified, under half of the shortfall comes from an unresolved V gene, and the cause of the rest is unknown. That table furnishes V, J and clone size, whereas the DNA furnished D and trimming. This sample has 250,000 to 350,000 clones in its table, and approximately 86% of those were observed once. Roughly 2.4% of the sample rests with the top ten.

Samples from volunteer blood donors who had recovered from COVID-19 were contributed by a second Seattle source. Collaborating institutions collected whole blood in K2EDTA tubes following their own protocols. For TCRbeta analysis, collaborators shipped samples in one of three forms: frozen whole blood, isolated PBMCs, or DNA extracted from either of those sample types. The V and J genes are TRBV7-8 and TRBJ1-1; there is no confident call for the D gene. The origin of this receptor is a woman in her forties or fifties who had recovered from COVID-19. The sample was peripheral blood. The encoded CDR3 is CASSLRLSGEAFF. The sequence in DNA is TGTGCCAGCAGCTTGAGGCTTAGCGGTGAAGCTTTCTTT. Beyond the CDR3, the reference TRBV7-8 and TRBJ1-1 genes provide the residues; the full variable domain reads: GAGVSQSPRYKVAKRGQDVALRCDPISGHVSLFWYQQALGQGPEFLTYFQNEAQLDKSGLPSDRFFAERPEGSVSTLKIQRTQQEDSAVYLCASSLRLSGEAFFGQGTRLTVV.